Listed here is a single T cell receptor (beta chain). Its antigen target is currently unknown. This entry is derived from a study of cytomegalovirus exposure and HLA in healthy donors (dated by TCRdb to about 2017). About the full investigation: According to an earlier analysis of a few hundred of the donors, about 170 million T cells yielded 117 million unique TCR beta sequences and 276 Gb of sequence data. An early release that covered some 630 HLA-typed donors contained approximately 300 gigabases of sequencing data and tens of millions of unique TCR sequences. The genetic ancestry cluster associated with self-reported Caucasian donors included approximately 85% of the approximately 410 genotyped donors. The study was designed to test whether signatures of past pathogen exposure could be identified by cataloging public T cell receptors. The study profiled the T cell repertoires of about 720 subjects by immunosequencing and related them to cytomegalovirus serostatus. A separate validation cohort of 90 to 150 different subjects was used in addition to the roughly 640-subject first cohort. To predict cytomegalovirus infection status, the study brought together high-throughput TCR immunosequencing, statistical association of individual TCRs with disease status, and machine learning. To study patterns of TCR occurrence, a later analysis re-analyzed previously published TCR beta repertoires from around 660 donors and added high-resolution HLA genotyping. In the later analysis, no new phenotypic data were used to find candidate immune exposures; instead, reliance was placed on TCR beta sequences and their occurrence across donors. An earlier analysis of 587 of the donors used high-throughput TCR beta sequencing to judge whether each TCR beta V gene segment behaved as functional or pseudogenic. Alongside the repertoire data, information on donor age, sex, ethnicity and CMV serostatus was compiled. A later genetic analysis used genome-wide SNP genotypes for about 60% of the roughly 670 donors, treating that subset as a discovery cohort. All discovery cohort repertoires had been generated on a single sequencing platform. Class I and class II HLA loci were covered by the typing at four-digit resolution. The number of donors typed differed by locus, with 629-630 for A, B, C, DRB1 and DQB1, 522 for DQA1, 600 to 610 for DPA1, and some 450 for DPB1. Four to six DR-DQ haplotypes were handled as single units for association and clustering, since linkage in the cohort was strong. On average, 235,054 unique TCR beta nucleotide sequences were sequenced per donor among about 400 genotyped donors of the cohort, with around 19% of those sequences being non-productive.

CDR1 and CDR2 (LNHNV, YYDKDF) derive from the germline V gene (reference sequence). The CDR3, from cysteine to phenylalanine, totals 15 residues. CDR3 DNA only is kept here, 45 bases in frame from base 1. Deletion took 0 bases off V and 2 bases off J, with a span of 8 bases between the germline ends. The cohort comprised some 680 healthy bone marrow donors. At the time of sampling, all cohort members were nominally healthy, though unrecorded immune exposures were likely present. The donor was CMV seronegative and was included in the group of about 350 seronegative cohort members. Each donor provided a peripheral blood sample, and peripheral blood mononuclear cells were used for TCR beta sequencing. The Qiagen DNeasy Blood Extraction Kit was used to extract genomic DNA from the blood cell samples. The study at large found these results: The cohort was sequenced for TCR beta chains only, and without alpha or paired-chain data the features that could be detected were limited. Because counts were too low, about 17 rarely observed V segments, including chromosome 9 orphons, were excluded from the earlier analysis of under 650 of the donors. In a later analysis, some 17,000 TCR beta sequences were associated with specific HLA alleles at a false discovery rate of 0.05. Cytomegalovirus status was reported to be diagnosed by the classifier with high specificity and sensitivity in both the original and validation cohorts. In an earlier analysis of 500 to 650 of the donors, most TCR beta V segments appeared in productive rearrangements about 90% or about 30% of the time, broadly matching IMGT annotations. Because HLA typing was unavailable for some donors at each locus, only the typed subset was used in association tests. A cluster of highly shared sequence variants was judged likely to represent a technical artifact of the sequencing pipeline. A few of the identified cytomegalovirus-associated TCR beta chains were confirmed in vitro to be specific for cytomegalovirus antigens. In a later analysis, HLA-associated TCR beta chains were found to be more clonally expanded and to have lower generation probabilities than equally common non-associated chains. While some public TCRs were present in many individuals, most TCR sequences turned up only very rarely across donors. A later analysis reported that several top co-occurrence clusters appeared linked to parvovirus B19, influenza, CMV and Epstein-Barr virus. Immune exposure information for the cohort was limited to CMV serostatus. The 87-base-pair reads could not distinguish some IMGT-functional V segments, including TRBV6-2 and TRBV6-3, so those segments were excluded. It was suggested by the authors that the approach could potentially be generalized to other disease states and immunological phenotypes. A total of about 150 TCR beta chains were listed by the study as associated with cytomegalovirus. A later genetic analysis reported fewer N-insertions in productive TCRs among donors in an Asian-associated ancestry cluster than the roughly 650-donor mean. Linkage disequilibrium might explain the correlated functional status among segregating V segments, but an unknown experimental factor could not be excluded. A later analysis found that most CMV-associated TCR beta chains appeared HLA-restricted, with HLA associations seemingly driven largely by CMV exposure. Sequencing depth was assumed to be roughly uniform across donors in the presence/absence analyses, though that assumption may not hold. A later genetic analysis associated a missense DCLRE1C variant with V-gene and J-gene trimming of TCR beta chains, and an independent cohort replicated the association. When HLA alleles, especially DR and DQ, strongly co-occurred, TCR associations were difficult to assign to individual alleles. A further reported finding was that TCR beta sequences accurately predicted the HLA-A and HLA-B alleles for most subjects in the first cohort. A later analysis found that TCR association rates varied across HLA loci, with DRB1 alleles showing the most associated TCRs and HLA-C alleles the fewest.

The library relied on the immunoSEQ multiplex PCR assay. For the multiplex PCR, a mixture combining 60 forward primers for TCR Vbeta segments and 13 reverse primers for TCR Jbeta segments was used. A multiplex PCR assay on genomic DNA amplified the CDR3 region of rearranged TCR beta genes. The amplified TCR beta libraries were sequenced on the Illumina HiSeq System as 87-base-pair reads. The study's own analysis went as follows. A later analysis tallied around 87 million unique TCR beta chains across the 700 or so repertoires, and approximately 11 million of those chains were shared by two or more donors. Raw reads were error-corrected and collapsed into unique sequences with a nearest-neighbor algorithm that merged closely related sequences to remove PCR and sequencing errors. To assign V, D and J gene segments, CDR3 sequences were aligned to IMGT reference sequences. For a sequence to be retained, a match of at least six nucleotides to both a V gene segment and a J gene segment was required. A rearrangement was called productive if the CDR3 had no stop codons and remained in frame with V and J, and every other rearrangement was called non-productive. Following IMGT convention, CDR3 was defined as the stretch from the second conserved V-encoded cysteine up to the conserved J-encoded phenylalanine. The earlier analysis of approximately 500 of the donors excluded sequences that lacked an unambiguous match to a single V gene segment. In an earlier analysis of some 590 of the donors, a V segment was called functional when productive rearrangements were above 56.7%, and segregating when the standard deviation between donors exceeded 5%. A statistical classification framework was built to diagnose cytomegalovirus status from the catalog of TCR beta chain sequences. A later analysis assigned V and J genes by comparing TCR nucleotide sequences with IMGT/GENE-DB human TR gene sequences. The TCRdist pipeline was used in a later analysis to assign CDR3 sequences and most-parsimonious VDJ recombination scenarios. In a later analysis, each TCR beta chain was defined by its CDR3 amino acid sequence together with its V-gene family, and reads without a unique V-gene family were excluded. To address suspected cross-contamination and a sequencing artifact, a later analysis removed roughly 580 highly shared, low-generation-probability nucleotide sequences. In a later analysis, a clonal expansion index was calculated for each public chain from normalized within-repertoire ranks of inferred template counts. A later analysis computed generation probabilities with a VDJ recombination model fitted to out-of-frame rearrangements, and checked the results against IGoR. Hypergeometric tests were used in a later analysis to score TCR-TCR, TCR-HLA and TCR-CMV co-occurrence, with a repertoire-size bias correction applied to the TCR pairs. To estimate false discovery rates, a later analysis permuted the HLA or CMV assignments 20 times. In a later analysis, co-occurring TCRs were grouped using DBSCAN, with TCRdist sequence similarity added in when clustering inside HLA-allele-positive subsets. Repertoires with fewer than 30,000 or more than 120,000 public chains, plus five repertoires with anomalous nucleotide sharing, were excluded from co-occurrence clustering. TCRdb's version of the immuneACCESS table is confined to in-frame rearrangements and falls short of the full clone set. An unresolved V gene accounts for under half of the shortfall where checked; the remainder is of unknown origin. That table supplies the V and J calls and clone size; D and trimming were determined from the DNA. The sample's clone listing holds roughly 120,000 clones. The ten top clones hold under 3.5% of the sample.

The sequence came from a man younger than 40 in good health and CMV-seronegative. This sequence uses TRBV15 and TRBJ2-1; TRBD2 is a possible D gene, resting on 5 matching bases. Sequences were obtained from PBMCs. This receptor has the CDR3 CATSRELGTYNEQFF. Read as DNA, the sequence is TGTGCCACCAGCAGAGAACTAGGAACCTACAATGAGCAGTTCTTC.